This record concerns one TCR beta chain sequence. What it binds is unknown. The treatment denotes: around 19 received Ad26.COV2.S at low or high dose, single or two shots; five or six received placebo; per-sample allocation not given. Sample collection was performed on day 63 after the first vaccine or placebo injection. What was given as vaccine was an Ad26 vector encoding Wuhan-strain SARS-CoV-2 spike. Here immunoSEQ multiplex PCR was the method, and the copy in TCRdb shows in-frame clones only, minus some. The data hold 400,000 to 450,000 clones, with around 90% observed a single time. This record comes from a study of Ad26.COV2.S vaccination and SARS-CoV-2 variants. Overall study context: By the intramuscular route, Ad26.COV2.S was given once, or twice 56 days apart.

The study, taken as a whole, reports: Substantial post-vaccination breadth of spike-specific CD8+ and CD4+ T cell responses was reported.

CDR1 is SGHVS, CDR2 FNYEAQ, per germline. The CDR3 spans 16 residues. Trimming pared 5 bases from V and 0 bases from J, leaving 17 bases between. V is TRBV7-6 and J is TRBJ2-7; D is possibly TRBD1 (6 bases). The TCR sequence derives from a person aged 18 to 65 who received the Ad26.COV2.S COVID-19 vaccine or a placebo. The sample consisted of peripheral blood, taken in a trial of Ad26.COV2.S vaccine versus placebo. The DNA for the CDR3 is TGTGCCAGCAGCGCCACAGGGAGAGAAAGCTCCTACGAGCAGTACTTC. Encoded protein: CASSATGRESSYEQYF.